This T cell receptor beta chain was recovered during a study of OX40 agonist ivuxolimab in advanced cancers. Study as a whole: Among those treated, three patients had partial responses, one with hepatocellular carcinoma and two with cutaneous melanoma.

Germline values: CDR1 KGHSH, CDR2 LQKENI. CDR3 length equals 15 residues. Trimming removed 4 bases at V and 0 bases at J, with 7 bases between. The data were produced by immunoSEQ multiplex PCR, yet TCRdb's version contains in-frame clones alone and is incomplete. The sample shows around 80,000 clones, 85% of them seen only once. The J gene is TRBJ2-6, the V gene TRBV18, with D uncertain. The receptor's source is an adult with an advanced solid tumor such as melanoma, head and neck, liver or kidney cancer. The specimen was CD4+ or CD8+ T cells sorted from blood, collected in a trial of the OX40 agonist ivuxolimab. The CDR3 DNA is TGTGCCAGCTCACAGGATATCTCTGGGGCCAACGTCCTGACTTTC. It yields the protein CASSQDISGANVLTF.